Below, 7 T cell receptor beta chains from the same sample are listed, as sequenced in a study of technical replicates of blood from a handful of donors (dated by TCRdb to between 2016 and 2019). The library was prepared using the immunoSEQ multiplex PCR assay. Drawn from immuneACCESS, this table holds only the in-frame rearrangements with V and J called that TCRdb kept. Clones are partly lost; checked studies trace under half to an unresolved V gene and leave the rest unexplained. Present in this sample are tens of thousands of clones, roughly 90% of which were seen just once. About 4.9% of the sample belongs to the ten largest clones. Sequences were obtained from PBMCs. Receptor source: a human donor in good health. Some clones in this sample may be carry-over from other donors' samples.

The chain couples TRBV4-2 to TRBJ1-2, with D perhaps matching TRBD1 (5 bases). V lost 1 base, J lost 5 bases, and 11 bases lay in between. Germline V CDR1 and CDR2: LGHNA, YNFKEQ. CDR3 size: 14 residues. The CDR3 here is CASSQGREGYGYTF. DNA of the CDR3: TGTGCCAGCAGCCAAGGCAGGGAAGGGTATGGCTACACCTTC.

The chain carries TRBV6-1 and TRBJ1-6, with TRBD1 identical over 8 bases. The CDR3 runs to 14 residues. In germline, CDR1 is MNHNS, CDR2 SASEGT. V was pared by 5 bases and J by 9 bases, with 6 bases of the junction left unmatched. The CDR3 loop is CASSWDRLSSPLHF. The CDR3 DNA is TGTGCCAGCAGTTGGGACAGGTTATCTTCACCCCTCCACTTT.

The V and J genes are TRBV7-9 and TRBJ2-7; D gene ambiguous. V was clipped by 3 bases and J by 1 base, with 10 bases between them. The CDR3 covers 14 residues. Per germline, CDR1 SEHNR and CDR2 FQNEAQ (reference sequence). The DNA for the CDR3 is TGTGCCAGCAGCTTCCAGGTTGGGTCCTACGAGCAGTACTTC. This sequence encodes CASSFQVGSYEQYF.

V and J are TRBV4-3 and TRBJ2-1; perhaps TRBD2 as D (5 bases). The CDR3 has 14 residues. From germline, CDR1 is LGHNA and CDR2 YSLEER. Between the trimmed V and J ends, which lost 4 bases and 10 bases, there was a span of 17 bases. The CDR3 here is CASSPGVGPGEQFF. The CDR3 region has the DNA TGCGCCAGCAGCCCTGGTGTTGGCCCGGGGGAGCAGTTCTTC.

V gene TRBV7-9 combines with J gene TRBJ2-3, with 9 bases identical to TRBD2. J was trimmed by 3 bases and V by 8 bases; bases with no gene match: 6. Germline loops: CDR1 SEHNR, CDR2 FQNEAQ (reference sequence). The CDR3 consists of 14 residues. The CDR3 sequence: CASARGGSTDTQYF. The CDR3, as DNA: TGTGCCAGCGCGCGGGGGGGAAGTACAGATACGCAGTATTTT.

This clone was counted once. The V and J genes are TRBV6-5 and TRBJ2-2; no firm D call. V shed 6 bases and J shed 8 bases, with 19 bases lying between them. Germline CDR1 MNHEY, CDR2 SVGAGI. There are 15 residues in the CDR3. In DNA form, the CDR3 reads TGTGCCAGCAGGCCCCCTGACCCCATAGCAGGGGAGCTGTTTTTT. Its translation: CASRPPDPIAGELFF.

This rearrangement joins TRBV5-1 to TRBJ1-4; possibly TRBD1 for D (5 bases). Germline CDR1 SGHRS, CDR2 YFSETQ. Trimming cost V 4 bases and J 7 bases, with 14 bases left between them. The CDR3 has 14 residues. The CDR3 spells CASSLGGDGEKLFF. The CDR3, as DNA: TGCGCCAGCAGCCTTGGGGGGGACGGTGAAAAACTGTTTTTT.